What follows are 6 T cell receptor beta chains derived from one specimen sequenced in a study of blood T cell repertoires in COVID-19 (TCRdb year 2020). The receptor library was made with the immunoSEQ multiplex PCR assay. Entries here come from immuneACCESS through TCRdb and include only in-frame sequences with V and J called. Some clones fail to appear in such tables; in the studies checked, an unresolved V gene covers under half of the shortfall, and the cause of the remainder is unknown. In all, the sample holds over 200,000 clones, and roughly 90% of those were seen once. The ten largest clones take up 1.9% of the sample. Source material: peripheral blood. The receptors here all came from a man aged 40-49 years with active or convalescent COVID-19.

This clone was counted once. V gene TRBV6-5 combines with J gene TRBJ2-7; tentatively, D is TRBD1 (6 bases). The V and J ends lost 6 bases and 2 bases respectively, with 17 bases between them. The germline CDR1 and CDR2 sequences are MNHEY and SVGAGI. CDR3 length: 15 amino acids. The CDR3 loop reads CASRLSTGPAYEQYF. In DNA form, the CDR3 reads TGTGCCAGCAGACTCTCGACAGGTCCCGCCTACGAGCAGTACTTC.

The CDR3 loop is CASSLESWTSPRDEQYF. CDR3 in DNA: TGCGCCAGCAGCTTGGAATCATGGACTAGCCCCCGGGACGAGCAGTACTTC. This chain connects TRBV5-1 to TRBJ2-7; 8 bases line up with TRBD2. V shed 0 bases and J 5 bases; nucleotides not matched to a gene: 13. The CDR3 spans 17 residues. From germline, CDR1 is SGHRS and CDR2 YFSETQ.

A word on this clone: A junction end diverges from the germline sequence, so it may reflect a read error. V usage is TRBV6-5 and J usage is TRBJ2-5; no firm D call. CDR3 length: 15 amino acids. Germline CDR1 and CDR2: MNHEY and SVGAGI. CDR3: CASIYYRDGQETQYF. CDR3 nucleotide sequence: TGTGCCAGCATTTACTACAGAGACGGTCAAGAGACCCAGTACTTC.

This clone was counted a single time. V and J are TRBV9 and TRBJ1-3, with TRBD1 matching 8 bases. J gave up 4 bases and V 0 bases, and 9 bases lay outside the gene matches. Germline assignment: CDR1 SGDLS and CDR2 YYNGEE. The CDR3 runs 17 residues. DNA for the CDR3: TGTGCCAGCAGCGTAGATCCCCGGACAGGGCGCGGAAACACCATATATTTT. Translating it yields CASSVDPRTGRGNTIYF. Based on the CDR3 plus reference TRBV9 and TRBJ1-3, the full variable domain is DSGVTQTPKHLITATGQRVTLRCSPRSGDLSVYWYQQSLDQGLQFLIQYYNGEERAKGNILERFSAQQFPDLHSELNLSSLELGDSALYFCASSVDPRTGRGNTIYFGEGSWLTVV.

This chain connects TRBV30 to TRBJ1-2; D gene uncertain. The CDR3 is made up of 13 amino acids. Germline-derived CDR1 and CDR2 are GTSNPN and SVGIG (reference sequence). V gave up 2 bases and J gave up 4 bases, with 11 bases separating them. The CDR3: CAWSRVSSYGYTF. The CDR3 DNA reads as TGTGCCTGGAGTCGGGTCTCGTCCTATGGCTACACCTTC.

The rearrangement joins TRBV30 to TRBJ1-1; 8 bases match TRBD1. The CDR3 extends over 11 amino acids. The J segment lost 11 bases and the V segment lost 5 bases, leaving 7 bases of the junction unmatched. In germline, CDR1 is GTSNPN, CDR2 SVGIG (reference sequence). The CDR3 spells CAWGQGPGAFF. The CDR3 bases are TGTGCCTGGGGACAGGGTCCAGGGGCTTTCTTT.